This paragraph covers one T cell receptor beta chain sequence. This clonotype was counted a few times. Its antigen is not yet known. There are no base qualities to consult, and no much larger clone falls within one base. Trimming accounts for 4 bases at V and 7 bases at J, while the number of junction bases matched to no gene is 6. The CDR3 measures 13 amino acids from cysteine to phenylalanine. The only DNA kept is the CDR3, 39 bases in frame from the first base. Sequences SGHDN (CDR1) and FVKESK (CDR2) are obtained from the germline V gene. This sample was taken from a study of T cell repertoires in cytomegalovirus infection (dated by TCRdb to between 2019 and 2020). Some background on the complete study: Donor HLA type was relevant to the analysis, because carriage of CMV infection together with the matching HLA type was indicated by public TCR beta signatures.

Instrument on record: Illumina HiSeq 1500. Through fastp at Q25 and MiXCR, TCRdb rebuilt clones from the public reads, retaining in-frame beta chains. All rows with the same CDR3 protein become a single entry with the most common DNA and genes. For this sample there are around 100,000 distinct CDR3 sequences; roughly 9.1% appear just once. Together, the top ten hold around a third of the sample. Summary of the overall study and its limitations: In both this cohort and an independent approximately 350-donor cohort, the cumulative frequency of public TCR beta family members distinguished carriers of CMV infection plus the relevant HLA type. The ex vivo response was dominated by HLA-C-restricted CMV-specific TCR beta clonotypes, which also provided the single most frequent clonotype in two of eight donors.

This TCR came from a human donor in good health (CMV status not recorded). Some clones in this sample may be carry-over from other donors' samples. The sequence links TRBV14 to TRBJ2-5, and TRBD2 aligns with 7 junction nucleotides. The sample taken for sequencing was PBMCs, sequenced either directly or after in vitro stimulation (not recorded which). The CDR3 is CASSLGLSGTQYF. The sequenced DNA is TGTGCCAGCAGCCTGGGACTATCAGGGACCCAGTACTTC.